At least ten counts were recorded for the clone carrying this T cell receptor beta chain. What it binds is unknown. Trimming took off 4 bases at V and 4 bases at J, with 14 bases between the two ends. CDR3 length equals 14 residues. The entry originates in a study of blood T cells in healthy people across ages. Findings and limits, study-wide: Without sorted subsets, naive and antigen-experienced compartments could not be conclusively compared.

A second about 7 to 11 cycle PCR used barcoded and J-beta primers. Using its own MiXCR run on the 5' RACE reads, TCRdb lists one record per CDR3 protein. The sample holds about 1,500,000 distinct CDR3 sequences, 28% seen once. Aged about 6 to 90, donors were systemically healthy Caucasians from Russia. A minimum of 5.5 micrograms of total RNA was extracted per sample. The rearrangement joins TRBV12-3 or TRBV12-4 to TRBJ2-7; possible D gene TRBD2, 5 bases. This clonotype was obtained from a woman in her 30s in good health. The source material was blood. In DNA form, the CDR3 reads TGTGCCAGCAGTTCAGCGGTTCCCCCTTACGAGCAGTACTTC. Protein product: CASSSAVPPYEQYF.